This TCR beta chain was identified in a study of OX40 agonist ivuxolimab in advanced cancers. The protocol was immunoSEQ multiplex PCR, while the TCRdb copy is restricted to in-frame clones and leaves out a portion. The sample has tens of thousands of clones; 70% to 80% are singletons. The CDR3 runs 15 residues. V dropped 7 bases and J dropped 8 bases, with 21 bases sitting between them. Germline-derived CDR1 and CDR2 are SGHDT and YYEEEE. The clonotype comes from an adult with an advanced solid tumor such as melanoma, head and neck, liver or kidney cancer. Sequencing used CD4+ or CD8+ T cells sorted from blood, obtained in a trial of the OX40 agonist ivuxolimab. The chain couples TRBV5-6 to TRBJ1-4, with D perhaps matching TRBD1 (6 bases). CDR3: CASAWGPGLGEKLFF. In nucleotides, the CDR3 is TGTGCCAGCGCATGGGGGCCGGGACTTGGAGAAAAACTGTTTTTT.